This T cell receptor beta chain emerged from a study of human T cells and chemical hapten exposure. Background on the study: The study sensitized with 2% DPC on a roughly 2 cm by roughly 2 cm patch of upper inner arm skin.

The CDR3 is 15 amino acids. Germline V CDR1 and CDR2: MDHEN, SYDVKM. Between the trimmed V and J ends, which lost 5 bases and 0 bases, there was a span of 11 bases. The time point: patch test 1, 2 weeks after DPC sensitization. Treatment defined: therapeutic diphenylcyclopropenone sensitization with weekly scalp DPC. Study outcomes and limitations: Expanded TCRs clustered into significantly more large CDR3 similarity groups than controls, the analysis revealed.

Original processing methods: TCR counts had a median of approximately 87,000 per sample and spanned roughly 20,000 to 750,000. TCRdb reprocessed the RACE reads with MiXCR, giving one entry per CDR3 protein. The V and J calls come from TCRdb's annotation, not from the publication. This table has some 94,000 distinct CDR3 sequences, 9.5% to 15% appearing once. Remarks on this clonotype: The antigen is not known.

This chain links TRBV28 with TRBJ1-5; D uncertain. The material sequenced was whole blood, taken in connection with sensitization to the hapten diphenylcyclopropenone (DPC). This sequence was found in a woman aged 40 to 50 with alopecia areata. Some clones in this sample may be carry-over from other donors' samples. The CDR3 is CASSQPTDSNQPQHF. Written as DNA, the CDR3 is TGTGCCAGCAGTCAACCGACGGATAGCAATCAGCCCCAGCATTTT.